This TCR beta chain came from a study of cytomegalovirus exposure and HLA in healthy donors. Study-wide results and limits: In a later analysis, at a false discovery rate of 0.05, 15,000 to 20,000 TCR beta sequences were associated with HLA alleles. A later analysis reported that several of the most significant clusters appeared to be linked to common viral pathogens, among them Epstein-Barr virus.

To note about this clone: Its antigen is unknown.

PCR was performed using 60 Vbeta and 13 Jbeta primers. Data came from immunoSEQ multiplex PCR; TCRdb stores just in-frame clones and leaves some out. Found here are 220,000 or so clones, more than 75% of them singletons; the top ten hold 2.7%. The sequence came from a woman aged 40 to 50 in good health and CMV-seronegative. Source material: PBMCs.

Here the CDR3 DNA reads TGTGCCAGCAGCCCGGGTCGAGGTGAAAAACTGTTTTTT. Its protein is CASSPGRGEKLFF. The V call is TRBV7-2, the J call TRBJ1-4; D unresolved. The CDR3 has 13 amino acids. The germline V gene has CDR1 SGHTA and CDR2 FQGNSA. V gave up 5 bases and J gave up 7 bases, with 11 bases separating them.